What follows are 30 T cell receptor beta chains derived from one specimen sequenced in a study of CD4+ T cells in melanoma. Clones were sequenced by immunoSEQ multiplex PCR, and TCRdb holds only the in-frame ones, with some missing. The repertoire includes 7,500 to 10,000 clones, 73% of them detected once, and approximately 25% sits in the top ten. The source material was cells from a culture (not recorded whether cultured in vitro). The receptors were sampled from a human donor with melanoma.

V gene TRBV5-1 combines with J gene TRBJ1-2; D not certain. The CDR3 loop spans 13 amino acids. CDR1 is SGHRS, CDR2 YFSETQ, per germline. The germline V and J ends were trimmed by 0 bases and 4 bases, with 7 bases remaining between them. For the CDR3, the DNA is TGCGCCAGCAGCTTGGGCCCTACCTATGGCTACACCTTC. It is translated as CASSLGPTYGYTF.

The V gene is TRBV7-8, the J gene TRBJ1-2, with TRBD1 matching 10 bases. The V gene's germline CDR1 is SGHVS and CDR2 FQNEAQ. This CDR3 spans 17 amino acids. After removal of 5 bases from V and 6 bases from J, the junction contained 15 bases not matched to a gene. As DNA, the CDR3 is TGTGCCAGCAGCCCCACCCCCGGGACAGGGGTTGTACATGGCTACACCTTC. Protein product: CASSPTPGTGVVHGYTF.

This rearrangement joins TRBV7-3 to TRBJ2-1, with TRBD2 matching over 8 bases. CDR3 length equals 16 residues. From germline, CDR1 is SGHTA and CDR2 FQGTGA. Germline trimming cut 4 bases from V and 4 bases from J; bases unmatched to any gene: 9. CDR3 sequence: CASSSGSSGPYNEQFF. The CDR3 region has the DNA TGTGCCAGCAGCTCCGGGTCTAGCGGGCCTTACAATGAGCAGTTCTTC.

The chain has TRBV29-1 and TRBJ2-5, with D maybe TRBD1 (5 bases). Germline V gene data show CDR1 as SQVTM and CDR2 as ANQGSEA. The CDR3 loop spans 14 amino acids. The V end was cut by 4 bases, the J end by 2 bases, with 14 bases between. CDR3 loop: CSVVDTGVQETQYF. The CDR3 region has the DNA TGCAGCGTTGTGGATACAGGAGTACAAGAGACCCAGTACTTC. Full variable domain (remainder filled in from reference TRBV29-1 and TRBJ2-5): SAVISQKPSRDICQRGTSLTIQCQVDSQVTMMFWYRQQPGQSLTLIATANQGSEATYESGFVIDKFPISRPNLTFSTLTVSNMSPEDSSIYLCSVVDTGVQETQYFGPGTRLLVL.

The V and J genes are TRBV9 and TRBJ2-3; TRBD2 is a possible D gene (5 bases). CDR3 length: 12 amino acids. Germline loops: CDR1 SGDLS, CDR2 YYNGEE. Between the trimmed V and J ends, which lost 7 bases and 7 bases, there was a span of 13 bases. The CDR3 spells CASQSPGNTQYF. Here the CDR3 DNA reads TGTGCCAGCCAATCCCCCGGGAATACGCAGTATTTT.

This clone came up a few times. The genes are TRBV4-1 and TRBJ1-2; maybe TRBD1 (5 bases). The CDR3 covers 18 residues. Germline loops: CDR1 MGHRA, CDR2 YSYEKL. V was shortened by 3 bases and J by 4 bases, with 24 bases between the two germline ends. The CDR3 region is CASSHAAGTEPYSYGYTF. In DNA form, the CDR3 reads TGCGCCAGCAGCCATGCCGCCGGGACTGAACCTTATTCCTATGGCTACACCTTC.

CDR3 sequence reads: CASSVGPGPDNEQFF. CDR3 DNA: TGTGCCAGCAGCGTAGGTCCGGGGCCGGACAATGAGCAGTTCTTC. This chain connects TRBV9 to TRBJ2-1; D is possibly TRBD1 or TRBD2 (5 bases each). Between the trimmed V and J ends, which lost 0 bases and 5 bases, there was a span of 12 bases. This CDR3 has 15 residues. Germline V gene sequence: CDR1 SGDLS, CDR2 YYNGEE.

The CDR3 DNA reads as TGTGCCAGCGCAACAGGACGGATCTATGGCTACACCTTC. Translated: CASATGRIYGYTF. This rearrangement joins TRBV7-9 to TRBJ1-2, with D perhaps matching TRBD1 (5 bases). This CDR3 has 13 amino acids. Trimming took off 8 bases at V and 4 bases at J, with 14 bases between the two ends. Germline assignment: CDR1 SEHNR and CDR2 FQNEAQ (reference sequence).

The chain uses TRBV18 and TRBJ2-7; 9 bases match TRBD2. The CDR3 runs to 17 residues. J gave up 0 bases and V 6 bases, and 12 bases lay outside the gene matches. CDR1 and CDR2 from the germline V gene are KGHSH and LQKENI. CDR3 DNA: TGTGCCAGCTCCCGGGCATCGCGGGAGGGAGCCTCCTACGAGCAGTACTTC. Protein product: CASSRASREGASYEQYF.

V is TRBV3-1 (or the pseudogene TRBV3-2) and J is TRBJ1-2; TRBD1 matches 8 bases. With 6 bases clipped from V and 8 bases from J, the junction kept 8 bases outside the gene matches. The CDR3 covers 13 residues. Germline loops: CDR1 LGHDT, CDR2 YNNKEL (reference sequence). The CDR3 reads CASSPDRGYGYTF. CDR3 bases: TGTGCCAGCAGTCCCGACAGGGGTTACGGCTACACCTTC.

The J gene is TRBJ1-2, the V gene TRBV6-5; TRBD1 aligns across 8 bases. The V segment lost 6 bases and the J segment 7 bases; nucleotides outside the gene matches: 7. CDR1 MNHEY and CDR2 SVGAGI come from the germline V gene. This CDR3 is 13 amino acids long. The CDR3: CASSRDRRSGYTF. In nucleotides, the CDR3 is TGTGCCAGCAGCAGGGACAGGAGGTCTGGCTACACCTTC.

Here the CDR3 DNA reads TGTGCCAGCAGGCGACAGGGGCCAAACACTGAAGCTTTCTTT. Translating it yields CASRRQGPNTEAFF. The chain links TRBV27 to TRBJ1-1, with TRBD1 identical over 8 bases. The CDR3 length is 14 residues. The germline CDR1 and CDR2 sequences are MNHEY and SMNVEV (reference sequence). J lost 2 bases, V lost 6 bases, and 5 bases had no gene match.

A single count supports this clone. The chain carries TRBV3-1 (or the pseudogene TRBV3-2) and TRBJ1-6; 9 nucleotides agree with TRBD1. This CDR3 region has 16 residues. The V gene's germline CDR1 is LGHDT and CDR2 YNNKEL (reference sequence). J gave up 8 bases and V 4 bases, and 9 bases lay outside the gene matches. CDR3 bases: TGTGCCAGCAGCCGGAAATCCGGGACAGGGTATTCACCCCTCCACTTT. As protein: CASSRKSGTGYSPLHF.

This sequence joins TRBV2 and TRBJ1-6; D ambiguous. This CDR3 has 14 residues. V lost 5 bases and J lost 6, with 11 bases in between. The germline gives CDR1 SNHLY, CDR2 FYNNEI. CDR3 protein: CASSNEHVNSPLHF. Written as DNA, the CDR3 is TGTGCCAGCAGTAATGAACACGTTAATTCACCCCTCCACTTT.

The rearrangement links TRBV19 to TRBJ2-5; TRBD1 matches 8 bases. The V and J ends lost 3 bases and 5 bases, in that order; junction bases with no gene match: 2. The CDR3 is 13 amino acids. The germline V gene encodes CDR1 LNHDA and CDR2 SQIVND (reference sequence). DNA of the CDR3: TGTGCCAGTAGTATTCACAGGGGGGAGACCCAGTACTTC. Translating it yields CASSIHRGETQYF.

The chain is built from TRBV5-8 and TRBJ1-2; tentatively, D is TRBD1 (5 bases). The CDR3 spans 14 residues. CDR1 SGHTS and CDR2 YDEGEE come from the germline V gene. Trimming took off 5 bases at V and 3 bases at J, with 14 bases between the two ends. This CDR3 is CASSLTGTDYGYTF. The CDR3 DNA sequence: TGTGCCAGCAGTTTGACCGGGACGGACTATGGCTACACCTTC.

The chain links TRBV29-1 to TRBJ2-7; D ambiguous. The CDR3 consists of 11 residues. Germline values: CDR1 SQVTM, CDR2 ANQGSEA. V gave up 3 bases and J gave up 7 bases, with 10 bases separating them. This CDR3 reads CSVDRLGEQYF. In nucleotides, the CDR3 is TGCAGCGTTGACAGGTTGGGAGAGCAGTACTTC.

CDR3 residues: CASSFSGSHDNEQFF. The DNA of the CDR3 is TGTGCCAGCAGCTTTAGCGGCTCCCATGACAATGAGCAGTTCTTC. V usage is TRBV11-2 and J usage is TRBJ2-1; TRBD2 is a possible D gene (6 bases). This CDR3 has 15 amino acids. Germline assignment: CDR1 SGHAT and CDR2 FQNNGV. Trimming removed 3 bases at V and 5 bases at J, with 14 bases between.

This chain uses TRBV5-1 with TRBJ1-1, with D unclear. Trimming shortened V by 4 bases and J by 2 bases, and 9 bases separated the two germline ends. The CDR3 consists of 13 residues. Germline CDR1 and CDR2: SGHRS and YFSETQ. CDR3 region: CASSLVLNTEAFF. The CDR3 nucleotides read TGCGCCAGCAGCCTTGTCTTAAACACTGAAGCTTTCTTT. The complete variable domain, with remaining parts taken from reference TRBV5-1 and TRBJ1-1, reads KAGVTQTPRYLIKTRGQQVTLSCSPISGHRSVSWYQQTPGQGLQFLFEYFSETQRNKGNFPGRFSGRQFSNSRSEMNVSTLELGDSALYLCASSLVLNTEAFFGQGTRLTVV.

The V and J genes are TRBV18 and TRBJ2-7; 7 bases map to TRBD2. Germline trimming cut 3 bases from V and 4 bases from J; bases unmatched to any gene: 6. The length of the CDR3 is 14 residues. Germline V CDR1 and CDR2: KGHSH, LQKENI. CDR3 loop: CASSPRTSKYEQYF. The CDR3 nucleotides read TGTGCCAGCTCACCTAGGACTAGTAAGTACGAGCAGTACTTC.

This chain joins TRBV4-1 and TRBJ1-6; D possibly corresponds to TRBD1 (6 bases). V shed 4 bases and J shed 0 bases, with 10 bases lying between them. This CDR3 has 16 residues. Germline CDR1 reads MGHRA; CDR2 reads YSYEKL. In nucleotides, the CDR3 is TGCGCCAGCAGCCCACAGGGTAGCTCCTATAATTCACCCCTCCACTTT. It is translated as CASSPQGSSYNSPLHF.

The rearrangement uses TRBV4-1 and TRBJ1-1; D unclear. The CDR3 loop spans 14 amino acids. Germline V gene data show CDR1 as MGHRA and CDR2 as YSYEKL. V was clipped by 1 base and J by 2 bases, with 8 bases between them. The DNA for the CDR3 is TGCGCCAGCAGCCAAGCTCAGGTTAACACTGAAGCTTTCTTT. Translation: CASSQAQVNTEAFF.

The J gene is TRBJ1-2, the V gene TRBV20-1; perhaps TRBD1 as D (6 bases). The CDR3 runs to 11 residues. From germline, CDR1 is DFQATT and CDR2 SNEGSKA (reference sequence). The ends were cut back, 4 bases at V and 10 bases at J, with 13 bases in the middle. This CDR3 reads CSAKTGFDYTF. The CDR3 nucleotides read TGCAGTGCTAAAACAGGGTTTGACTACACCTTC.

The V call is TRBV19, the J call TRBJ1-5; perhaps TRBD1 as D (5 bases). Germline CDR1 reads LNHDA; CDR2 reads SQIVND (reference sequence). Trimming shortened V by 10 bases and J by 5 bases, and 18 bases separated the two germline ends. The CDR3 is 14 residues long. CDR3 region: CATSRGVGHQPQHF. The CDR3 DNA follows: TGTGCCACCAGTAGAGGGGTGGGCCATCAGCCCCAGCATTTT.

The V and J genes are TRBV7-6 and TRBJ2-7; D is undetermined. Germline V CDR1 and CDR2: SGHVS, FNYEAQ. CDR3 length: 13 residues. V was cut by 5 bases and J by 1 base, with 9 bases left in between. The CDR3 here is CASSPRTSYEQYF. The CDR3 DNA follows: TGTGCCAGCAGCCCCCGAACGTCCTACGAGCAGTACTTC.

The chain carries TRBV7-2 and TRBJ2-3; 9 nucleotides agree with TRBD2. CDR3 length: 15 residues. CDR1 and CDR2 (germline): SGHTA, FQGNSA. Germline trimming cut 6 bases from V and 1 base from J; bases unmatched to any gene: 5. As DNA, the CDR3 is TGTGCCAGCAGTCTAGCGGGGCCTCGCACAGATACGCAGTATTTT. This sequence encodes CASSLAGPRTDTQYF.

V usage is TRBV6-5 and J usage is TRBJ2-3; D might be TRBD1 or TRBD2, each matching 5 bases. Germline CDR1 and CDR2: MNHEY and SVGAGI. V was shortened by 6 bases and J by 2 bases, with 15 bases between the two germline ends. The CDR3 has 15 residues. The CDR3: CASRSRGALTDTQYF. The CDR3 nucleotides are TGTGCCAGCAGGTCCCGAGGGGCCCTCACAGATACGCAGTATTTT.

This clone was detected only a few times. The chain combines TRBV7-2 with TRBJ1-2; D possibly corresponds to TRBD1 (6 bases). Germline values: CDR1 SGHTA, CDR2 FQGNSA. The germline V and J ends were trimmed by 1 base and 8 bases, with 20 bases remaining between them. The CDR3 runs 16 residues. CDR3 amino acids: CASSLVSGDTGGGYTF. Here the CDR3 DNA reads TGTGCCAGCAGCTTAGTTTCGGGGGACACGGGGGGAGGCTACACCTTC.

This clone was observed a handful of times. The chain links TRBV18 to TRBJ1-5; D not resolved. Germline CDR1 KGHSH, CDR2 LQKENI. The CDR3 length is 15 residues. V was trimmed by 3 bases and J by 3 bases, leaving 12 bases between them. The CDR3 reads CASSPTTQTNQPQHF. In DNA, the CDR3 is TGTGCCAGCTCACCTACCACACAGACCAATCAGCCCCAGCATTTT.

The chain combines TRBV6-1 with TRBJ1-2, with a weak D call TRBD1 (6 bases). Germline CDR1 and CDR2: MNHNS and SASEGT. The CDR3 extends over 16 amino acids. The ends were cut back, 4 bases at V and 2 bases at J, with 17 bases in the middle. The DNA of the CDR3 is TGTGCCAGCAGTGGAGGGGTTTGGGGGCAAAACTATGGCTACACCTTC. It translates to CASSGGVWGQNYGYTF.